The TCR beta chain described here comes from a study of neurological immune-mediated disorders. The study, taken as a whole, reports: Patients with HTLV-1-associated myelopathy showed the most TCR clonal expansion. Those with multiple sclerosis showed the least, falling below healthy controls. CDR3 amino acid sequences of expanded clones were not shared across subjects, a result suggesting private repertoires in all groups.

This clonotype was counted at least ten times. Its cognate antigen is unknown. The CDR3 extends over 16 amino acids. V dropped 0 bases and J dropped 5; count of bases not matched to a gene: 9. From germline, CDR1 is DFQATT and CDR2 SNEGSKA (reference sequence). One entry per CDR3 protein results from TCRdb running MiXCR on the 5' RACE reads. In the table there are tens of thousands of distinct CDR3 sequences, under 5% of which are singletons. The rearrangement joins TRBV20-1 to TRBJ2-3; TRBD2 agrees at 9 bases. This sequence originates from a man aged 45-65 years with multiple sclerosis. The specimen sequenced was PBMCs. CDR3 amino acids: CSARDMAGGPLDTQYF. CDR3 DNA: TGCAGTGCTAGAGATATGGCGGGGGGGCCTCTAGATACGCAGTATTTT.